The 7 T cell receptor beta chains given below trace back to one sample, sequenced in a study of T cell changes during pregnancy in multiple sclerosis. Some clones are missing from TCRdb's copy, which holds only in-frame ones; the method was immunoSEQ multiplex PCR. The sample includes 47,000 or so clones, approximately 90% of them seen just once. Material: peripheral blood, obtained in the first trimester of pregnancy. The source of these receptors is a female donor with multiple sclerosis, enrolled in a pregnancy study.

The gene calls are TRBV7-9 and TRBJ1-1, with unresolved D. The CDR3 extends over 13 amino acids. CDR1 and CDR2 from the germline V gene are SEHNR and FQNEAQ (reference sequence). V was pared by 1 base and J by 5 bases, with 8 bases between. The CDR3 loop reads CASSLDSGTEAFF. The CDR3 nucleotides are TGTGCCAGCAGCTTAGATTCAGGTACTGAAGCTTTCTTT. The full variable domain, its missing parts supplied by reference TRBV7-9 and TRBJ1-1, is DTGVSQNPRHKITKRGQNVTFRCDPISEHNRLYWYRQTLGQGPEFLTYFQNEAQLEKSRLLSDRFSAERPKGSFSTLEIQRTEQGDSAMYLCASSLDSGTEAFFGQGTRLTVV.

The rearrangement uses TRBV27 and TRBJ1-1; no firm D call. Trimming removed 5 bases at V and 5 bases at J, with 18 bases between. Germline CDR1 and CDR2: MNHEY and SMNVEV (reference sequence). The length of the CDR3 is 15 residues. CDR3 DNA sequence: TGTGCCAGCAGTCCGAACCCGCGACGGGTGACTGAAGCTTTCTTT. Its translation is CASSPNPRRVTEAFF.

The V and J genes are TRBV27 and TRBJ1-6; D is undetermined. Trimming removed 3 bases from V and 9 bases from J, with 9 bases in between. CDR1 and CDR2 (germline): MNHEY, SMNVEV (reference sequence). CDR3 size: 13 residues. The CDR3 here is CASSLGRISPLHF. The DNA for the CDR3 is TGTGCCAGCAGTTTGGGCCGGATTTCACCCCTCCACTTT.

The chain has TRBV7-6 and TRBJ1-2; D is uncertain. The ends were cut back, 2 bases at V and 5 bases at J, with 12 bases in the middle. Looked up from germline, CDR1 is SGHVS and CDR2 is FNYEAQ. The CDR3 runs 14 residues. The CDR3 spells CASSLRQGSYGYTF. The CDR3 coding sequence is TGTGCCAGCAGCTTAAGGCAAGGGAGTTATGGCTACACCTTC.

The CDR3 reads CASSVAPGTAGFYGYTF. CDR3 sequence (DNA): TGTGCCAGCAGCGTAGCTCCAGGGACGGCGGGGTTCTATGGCTACACCTTC. The genes are TRBV9 and TRBJ1-2, with D tentatively TRBD1 (5 bases). Germline-derived CDR1 and CDR2 are SGDLS and YYNGEE. V dropped 0 bases and J dropped 4 bases, with 19 bases sitting between them. The CDR3 covers 17 residues.

The chain combines TRBV10-3 with TRBJ2-5; TRBD2 aligns across 12 bases. CDR3 size: 14 residues. The ends lost 6 bases at V and 4 bases at J; junction bases unmatched: 3. Germline V lookup: CDR1 ENHRY, CDR2 SYGVKD. The CDR3, as DNA: TGTGCCATCAGCCTAGCGGGGGGGCGAGAGACCCAGTACTTC. It codes for CAISLAGGRETQYF.

The chain is built from TRBV2 and TRBJ1-3; no definite D call. The CDR3 sequence is 13 residues long. In germline, CDR1 is SNHLY, CDR2 FYNNEI. V lost 6 bases and J 4 bases, leaving 10 bases between the germline ends. This CDR3 is CASRPRVGNTIYF. The CDR3 coding sequence is TGTGCCAGCAGACCTCGGGTCGGAAACACCATATATTTT.